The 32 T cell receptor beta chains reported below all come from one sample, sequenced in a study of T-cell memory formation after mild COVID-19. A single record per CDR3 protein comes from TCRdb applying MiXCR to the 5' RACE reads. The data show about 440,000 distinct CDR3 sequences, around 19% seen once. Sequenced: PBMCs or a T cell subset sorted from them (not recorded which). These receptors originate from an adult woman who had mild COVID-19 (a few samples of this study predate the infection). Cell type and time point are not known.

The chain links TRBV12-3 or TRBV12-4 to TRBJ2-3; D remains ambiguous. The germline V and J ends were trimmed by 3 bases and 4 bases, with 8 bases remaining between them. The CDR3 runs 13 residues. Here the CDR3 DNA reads TGTGCCAGCAGTTTCTCGCCTTCAGATACGCAGTATTTT. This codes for CASSFSPSDTQYF.

DNA of the CDR3: TGTGCCTGCAACAGGGGGTCCGGAAACACCATATATTTT. Its protein product is CACNRGSGNTIYF. The rearrangement joins TRBV30 to TRBJ1-3; 8 bases are shared with TRBD1. Trimming removed 6 bases from V and 4 bases from J; junction bases left unmatched: 5. The germline gives CDR1 GTSNPN, CDR2 SVGIG (reference sequence). There are 13 residues in the CDR3.

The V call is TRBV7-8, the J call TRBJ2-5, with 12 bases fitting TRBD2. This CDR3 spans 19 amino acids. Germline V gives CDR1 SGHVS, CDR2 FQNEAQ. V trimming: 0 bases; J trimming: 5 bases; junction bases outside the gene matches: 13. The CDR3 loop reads CASSLALASGRAVRETQYF. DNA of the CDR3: TGTGCCAGCAGCTTAGCGTTGGCTAGCGGGAGGGCCGTGAGGGAGACCCAGTACTTC.

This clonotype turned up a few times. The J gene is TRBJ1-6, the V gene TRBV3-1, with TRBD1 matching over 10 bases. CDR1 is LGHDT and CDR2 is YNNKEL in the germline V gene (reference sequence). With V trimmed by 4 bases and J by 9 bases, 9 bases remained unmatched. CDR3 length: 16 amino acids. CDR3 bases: TGTGCCAGCAGCCCAAGACAGGGGGCCTGGGGTTCACCCCTCCACTTT. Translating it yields CASSPRQGAWGSPLHF.

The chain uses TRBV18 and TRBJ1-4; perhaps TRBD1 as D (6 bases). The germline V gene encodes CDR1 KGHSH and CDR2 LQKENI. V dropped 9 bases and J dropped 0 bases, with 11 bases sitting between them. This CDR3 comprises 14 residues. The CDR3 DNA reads TGTGCCAGTACGCAGGGGACAACTAATGAAAAACTGTTTTTT. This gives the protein CASTQGTTNEKLFF.

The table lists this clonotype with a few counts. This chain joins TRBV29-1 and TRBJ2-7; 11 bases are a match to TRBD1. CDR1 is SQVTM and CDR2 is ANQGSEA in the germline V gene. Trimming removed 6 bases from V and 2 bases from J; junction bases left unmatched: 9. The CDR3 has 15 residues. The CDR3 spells CSVGGQGAIAYEQYF. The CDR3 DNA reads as TGCAGCGTGGGAGGACAGGGGGCAATCGCCTACGAGCAGTACTTC.

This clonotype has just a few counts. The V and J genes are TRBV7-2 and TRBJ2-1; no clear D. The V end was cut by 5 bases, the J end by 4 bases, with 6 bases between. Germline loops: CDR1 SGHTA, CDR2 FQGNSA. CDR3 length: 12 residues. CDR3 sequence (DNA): TGTGCCAGCAGCCCCCAGTACAATGAGCAGTTCTTC. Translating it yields CASSPQYNEQFF.

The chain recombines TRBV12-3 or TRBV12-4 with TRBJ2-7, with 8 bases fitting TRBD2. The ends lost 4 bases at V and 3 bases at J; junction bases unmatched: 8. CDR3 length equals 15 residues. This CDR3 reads CASSSPLAGGYEQYF. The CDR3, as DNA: TGTGCCAGCAGTTCTCCCCTCGCGGGGGGCTACGAGCAGTACTTC.

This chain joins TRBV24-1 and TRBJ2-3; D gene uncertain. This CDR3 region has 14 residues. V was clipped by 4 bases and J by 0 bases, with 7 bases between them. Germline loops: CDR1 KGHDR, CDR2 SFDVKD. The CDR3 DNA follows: TGTGCCACCAGTGACTTCGACAGCACAGATACGCAGTATTTT. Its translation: CATSDFDSTDTQYF.

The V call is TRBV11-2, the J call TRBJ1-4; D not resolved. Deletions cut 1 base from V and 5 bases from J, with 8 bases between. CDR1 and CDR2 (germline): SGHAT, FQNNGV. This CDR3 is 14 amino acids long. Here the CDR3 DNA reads TGTGCCAGCAGCTTAGTCTTCCCAAATGAAAAACTGTTTTTT. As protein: CASSLVFPNEKLFF.

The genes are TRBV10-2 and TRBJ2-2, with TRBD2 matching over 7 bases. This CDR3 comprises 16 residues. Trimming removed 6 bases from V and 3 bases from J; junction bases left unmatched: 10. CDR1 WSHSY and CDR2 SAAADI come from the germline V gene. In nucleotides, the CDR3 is TGCGCCAGCAGCTTTCTAGGAGCGGGGTACACCGGGGAGCTGTTTTTT. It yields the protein CASSFLGAGYTGELFF.

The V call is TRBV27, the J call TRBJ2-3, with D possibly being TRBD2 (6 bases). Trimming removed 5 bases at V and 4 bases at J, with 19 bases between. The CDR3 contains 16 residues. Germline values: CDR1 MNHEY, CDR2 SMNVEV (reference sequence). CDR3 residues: CASSPMGGSLADTQYF. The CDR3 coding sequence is TGTGCCAGCAGTCCCATGGGGGGATCTCTCGCAGATACGCAGTATTTT.

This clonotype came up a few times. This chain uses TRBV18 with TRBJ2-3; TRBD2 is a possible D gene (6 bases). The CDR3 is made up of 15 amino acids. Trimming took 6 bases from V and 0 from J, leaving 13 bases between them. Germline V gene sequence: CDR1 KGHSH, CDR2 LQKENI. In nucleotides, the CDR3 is TGTGCCAGCTCTCCCGGGACTCGGAGCACAGATACGCAGTATTTT. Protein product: CASSPGTRSTDTQYF.

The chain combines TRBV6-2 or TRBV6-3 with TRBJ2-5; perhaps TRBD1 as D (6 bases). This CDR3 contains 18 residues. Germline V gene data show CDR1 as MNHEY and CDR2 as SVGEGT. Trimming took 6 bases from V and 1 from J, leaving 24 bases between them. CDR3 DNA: TGTGCCAGCAGGGTATTCCCCCGCCAGGGGAGCACCCAAGAGACCCAGTACTTC. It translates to CASRVFPRQGSTQETQYF.

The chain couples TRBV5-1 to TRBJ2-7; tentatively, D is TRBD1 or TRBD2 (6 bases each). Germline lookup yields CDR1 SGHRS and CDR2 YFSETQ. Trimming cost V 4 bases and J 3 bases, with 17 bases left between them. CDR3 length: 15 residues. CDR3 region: CASSQDSAGFYEQYF. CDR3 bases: TGCGCCAGCAGCCAGGACAGCGCGGGGTTCTACGAGCAGTACTTC.

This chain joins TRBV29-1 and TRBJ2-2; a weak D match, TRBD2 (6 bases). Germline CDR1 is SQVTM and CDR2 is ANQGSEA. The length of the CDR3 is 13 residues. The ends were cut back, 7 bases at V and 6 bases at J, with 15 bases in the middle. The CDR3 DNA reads TGCAGCGCTGGGATCGGGGGTGCCGGGGAGCTGTTTTTT. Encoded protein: CSAGIGGAGELFF.

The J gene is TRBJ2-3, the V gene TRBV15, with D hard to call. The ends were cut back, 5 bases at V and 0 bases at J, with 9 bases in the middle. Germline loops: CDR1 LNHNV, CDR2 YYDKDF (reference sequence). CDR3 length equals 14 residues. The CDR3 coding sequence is TGTGCCACCAGCGGTTACCTTAGCACAGATACGCAGTATTTT. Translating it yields CATSGYLSTDTQYF.

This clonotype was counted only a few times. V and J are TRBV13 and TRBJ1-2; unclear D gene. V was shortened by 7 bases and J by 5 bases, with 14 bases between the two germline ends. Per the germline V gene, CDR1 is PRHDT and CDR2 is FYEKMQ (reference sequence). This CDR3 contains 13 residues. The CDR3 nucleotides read TGTGCCAGCACGGCTTCCCAGACGTATGGCTACACCTTC. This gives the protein CASTASQTYGYTF.

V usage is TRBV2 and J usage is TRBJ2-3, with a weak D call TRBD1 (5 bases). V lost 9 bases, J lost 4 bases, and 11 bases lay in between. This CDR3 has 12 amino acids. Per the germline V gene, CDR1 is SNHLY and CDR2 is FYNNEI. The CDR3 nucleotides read TGTGCCAGTGAAGGGGTCGCAGATACGCAGTATTTT. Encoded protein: CASEGVADTQYF. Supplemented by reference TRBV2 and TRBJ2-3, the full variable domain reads EPEVTQTPSHQVTQMGQEVILRCVPISNHLYFYWYRQILGQKVEFLVSFYNNEISEKSEIFDDQFSVERPDGSNFTLKIRSTKLEDSAMYFCASEGVADTQYFGPGTRLTVL.

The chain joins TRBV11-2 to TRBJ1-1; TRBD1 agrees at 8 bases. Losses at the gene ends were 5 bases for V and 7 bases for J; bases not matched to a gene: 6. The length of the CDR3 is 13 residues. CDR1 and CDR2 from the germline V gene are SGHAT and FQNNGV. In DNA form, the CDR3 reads TGTGCCAGCAGCCCCACAGGGGGGAGTGAAGCTTTCTTT. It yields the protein CASSPTGGSEAFF.

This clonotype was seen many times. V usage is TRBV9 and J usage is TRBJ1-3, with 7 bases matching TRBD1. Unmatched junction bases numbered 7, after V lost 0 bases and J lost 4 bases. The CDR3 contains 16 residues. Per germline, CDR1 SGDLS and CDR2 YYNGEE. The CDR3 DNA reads TGTGCCAGCAGCGTAGACGCAGGGGGTACGGGAAACACCATATATTTT. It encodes CASSVDAGGTGNTIYF.

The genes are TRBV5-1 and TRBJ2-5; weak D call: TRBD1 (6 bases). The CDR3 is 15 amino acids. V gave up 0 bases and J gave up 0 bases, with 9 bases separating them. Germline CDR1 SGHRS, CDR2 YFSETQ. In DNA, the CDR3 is TGCGCCAGCAGCTTGGAAGGGACATACCAAGAGACCCAGTACTTC. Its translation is CASSLEGTYQETQYF.

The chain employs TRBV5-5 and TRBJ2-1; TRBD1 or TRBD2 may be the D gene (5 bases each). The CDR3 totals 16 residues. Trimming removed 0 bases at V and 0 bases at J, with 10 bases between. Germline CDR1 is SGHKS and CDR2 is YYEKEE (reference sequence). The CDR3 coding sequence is TGTGCCAGCAGCTTGGCCCCAGGGAGCTCCTACAATGAGCAGTTCTTC. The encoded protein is CASSLAPGSSYNEQFF.

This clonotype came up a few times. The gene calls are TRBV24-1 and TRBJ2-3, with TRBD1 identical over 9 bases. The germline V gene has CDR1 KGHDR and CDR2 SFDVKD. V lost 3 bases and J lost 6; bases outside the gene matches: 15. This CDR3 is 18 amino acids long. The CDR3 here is CATSDIGVGTGSPDTQYF. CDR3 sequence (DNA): TGTGCCACCAGTGATATAGGGGTCGGGACAGGGAGTCCGGATACGCAGTATTTT.

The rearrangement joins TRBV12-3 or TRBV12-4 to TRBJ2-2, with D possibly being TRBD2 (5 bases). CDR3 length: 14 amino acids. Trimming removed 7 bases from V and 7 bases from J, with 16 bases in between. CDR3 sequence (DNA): TGTGCCAGCATCAGAGAGGGTGGCGTCGGGGAGCTGTTTTTT. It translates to CASIREGGVGELFF.

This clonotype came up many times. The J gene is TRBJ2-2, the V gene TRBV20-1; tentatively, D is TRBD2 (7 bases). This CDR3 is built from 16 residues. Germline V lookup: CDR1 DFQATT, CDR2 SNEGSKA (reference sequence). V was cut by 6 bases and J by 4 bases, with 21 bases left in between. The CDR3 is CSAKEEAGAITGELFF. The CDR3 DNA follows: TGCAGTGCGAAGGAGGAGGCGGGGGCTATCACCGGGGAGCTGTTTTTT.

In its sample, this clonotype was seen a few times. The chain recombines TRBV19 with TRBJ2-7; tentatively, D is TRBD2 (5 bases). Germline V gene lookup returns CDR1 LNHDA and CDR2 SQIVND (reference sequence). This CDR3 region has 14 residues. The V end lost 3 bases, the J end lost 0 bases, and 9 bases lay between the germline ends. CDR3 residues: CASSIEGSSYEQYF. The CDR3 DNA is TGTGCCAGTAGTATTGAGGGAAGCTCCTACGAGCAGTACTTC.

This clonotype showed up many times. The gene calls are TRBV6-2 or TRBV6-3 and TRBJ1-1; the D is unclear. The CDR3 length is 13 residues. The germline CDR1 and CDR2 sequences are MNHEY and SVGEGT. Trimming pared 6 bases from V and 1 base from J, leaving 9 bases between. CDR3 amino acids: CASSPRGNTEAFF. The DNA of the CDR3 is TGTGCCAGCAGCCCCCGGGGGAACACTGAAGCTTTCTTT.

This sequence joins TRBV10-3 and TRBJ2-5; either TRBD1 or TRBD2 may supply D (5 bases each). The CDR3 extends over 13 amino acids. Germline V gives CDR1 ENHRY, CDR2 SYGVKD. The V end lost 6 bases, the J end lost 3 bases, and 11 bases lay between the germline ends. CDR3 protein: CAISSGTEETQYF. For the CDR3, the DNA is TGTGCCATCAGCTCCGGGACCGAAGAGACCCAGTACTTC.

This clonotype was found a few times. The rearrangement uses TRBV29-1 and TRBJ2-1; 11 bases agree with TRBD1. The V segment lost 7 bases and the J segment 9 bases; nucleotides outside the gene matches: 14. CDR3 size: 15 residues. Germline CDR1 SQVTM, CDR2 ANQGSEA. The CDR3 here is CSGTLGTGGISEQFF. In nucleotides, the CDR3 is TGCAGCGGGACCCTCGGGACAGGGGGTATCAGTGAGCAGTTCTTC.

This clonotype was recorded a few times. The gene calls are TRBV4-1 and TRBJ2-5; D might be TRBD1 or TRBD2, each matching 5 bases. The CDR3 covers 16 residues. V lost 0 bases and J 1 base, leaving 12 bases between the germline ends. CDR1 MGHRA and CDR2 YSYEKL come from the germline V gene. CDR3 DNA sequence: TGCGCCAGCAGCCAAGATGGGGCTAGCTCCCAAGAGACCCAGTACTTC. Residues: CASSQDGASSQETQYF.

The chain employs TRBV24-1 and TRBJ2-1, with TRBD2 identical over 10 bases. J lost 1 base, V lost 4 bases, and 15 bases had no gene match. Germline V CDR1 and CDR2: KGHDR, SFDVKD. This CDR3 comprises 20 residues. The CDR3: CATSDSTWGLAGVSYNEQFF. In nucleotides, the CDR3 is TGTGCCACCAGTGACTCCACTTGGGGGCTAGCGGGAGTATCCTACAATGAGCAGTTCTTC.